Below are 32 T cell receptor beta chains sequenced from a single sample in a study of OX40 agonist ivuxolimab in advanced cancers. Sequenced by immunoSEQ multiplex PCR; TCRdb stores in-frame clones only, minus some. The table records some 46,000 clones, about 83% of them present only once. The sequences come from CD4+ or CD8+ T cells sorted from blood, collected in a trial of the OX40 agonist ivuxolimab. These receptors were obtained from an adult with an advanced solid tumor such as melanoma, head and neck, liver or kidney cancer.

The chain uses TRBV15 and TRBJ2-5; 8 bases map to TRBD1. The CDR3 spans 14 residues. Losses at the gene ends were 4 bases for V and 4 bases for J; bases not matched to a gene: 5. CDR1 is LNHNV and CDR2 is YYDKDF in the germline V gene (reference sequence). CDR3 nucleotide sequence: TGTGCCACCAGCACAGGACAGGGCCGAGAGACCCAGTACTTC. Translated, it gives CATSTGQGRETQYF.

This chain links TRBV7-9 with TRBJ1-1; D remains ambiguous. Germline V gene data show CDR1 as SEHNR and CDR2 as FQNEAQ (reference sequence). CDR3 length: 14 residues. Trimming left V 5 bases short and J 1 base short, with 11 bases between. This CDR3 reads CASSPRLENTEAFF. The CDR3 nucleotides are TGTGCCAGCAGCCCACGACTGGAGAACACTGAAGCTTTCTTT. The entire variable domain, with the rest obtained from reference TRBV7-9 and TRBJ1-1, is as follows: DTGVSQNPRHKITKRGQNVTFRCDPISEHNRLYWYRQTLGQGPEFLTYFQNEAQLEKSRLLSDRFSAERPKGSFSTLEIQRTEQGDSAMYLCASSPRLENTEAFFGQGTRLTVV.

The rearrangement links TRBV28 to TRBJ2-7, with TRBD2 as a possible D gene (5 bases). CDR1 and CDR2 (germline): MDHEN, SYDVKM. V was trimmed by 6 bases and J by 6 bases, leaving 18 bases between them. This CDR3 contains 14 residues. The CDR3 DNA is TGTGCCAGCAGGATAGCGAGGTCGAGGAGCGAGCAGTACTTC. It codes for CASRIARSRSEQYF.

The V call is TRBV6-1, the J call TRBJ1-3; D is unclear. Per germline, CDR1 MNHNS and CDR2 SASEGT. CDR3 length: 16 residues. V was clipped by 4 bases and J by 2 bases, with 15 bases between them. This chain's CDR3 is CASSVSFGRTGNTIYF. The CDR3 DNA follows: TGTGCCAGCAGTGTATCTTTCGGGCGGACTGGAAACACCATATATTTT.

The chain recombines TRBV19 with TRBJ2-7, with 12 bases aligning to TRBD2. Germline values: CDR1 LNHDA, CDR2 SQIVND (reference sequence). CDR3 length equals 16 residues. The J segment lost 0 bases and the V segment lost 3 bases, leaving 3 bases of the junction unmatched. CDR3: CASSMTSGSYSYEQYF. The CDR3 DNA sequence: TGTGCCAGTAGTATGACTAGCGGGAGCTACTCCTACGAGCAGTACTTC.

The chain uses TRBV7-9 and TRBJ2-3; 8 bases map to TRBD1. The CDR3 is 15 amino acids. Per the germline V gene, CDR1 is SEHNR and CDR2 is FQNEAQ (reference sequence). V trimming: 1 base; J trimming: 3 bases; junction bases outside the gene matches: 3. The chain's CDR3 is CASSLGTGLTDTQYF. The CDR3 bases are TGTGCCAGCAGCTTAGGGACAGGGTTGACAGATACGCAGTATTTT.

This clone came up once. The CDR3 sequence is CASSPLKTALNEKLFF. Here the CDR3 DNA reads TGTGCCAGCTCACCATTGAAGACAGCCCTGAATGAAAAACTGTTTTTT. The J gene is TRBJ1-4, the V gene TRBV18; D possibly corresponds to TRBD1 (5 bases). This CDR3 comprises 16 residues. Germline V gene lookup returns CDR1 KGHSH and CDR2 LQKENI. The ends were cut back, 2 bases at V and 5 bases at J, with 15 bases in the middle. The full variable domain, with the rest looked up from reference TRBV18 and TRBJ1-4, is NAGVMQNPRHLVRRRGQEARLRCSPMKGHSHVYWYRQLPEEGLKFMVYLQKENIIDESGMPKERFSAEFPKEGPSILRIQQVVRGDSAAYFCASSPLKTALNEKLFFGSGTQLSVL.

This chain uses TRBV6-6 with TRBJ2-7; 10 nucleotides match TRBD1. Germline lookup yields CDR1 MNHNY and CDR2 SVGAGI (reference sequence). Germline trimming cut 3 bases from V and 5 bases from J; bases unmatched to any gene: 4. This CDR3 is 14 amino acids long. CDR3 nucleotide sequence: TGTGCCAGCAGTTATGAAGGGACAGGGGACGAGCAGTACTTC. Encoded protein: CASSYEGTGDEQYF.

This sequence joins TRBV11-2 and TRBJ2-7; tentatively, D is TRBD2 (6 bases). The CDR3 is 14 residues long. The germline V gene encodes CDR1 SGHAT and CDR2 FQNNGV. Between the trimmed V and J ends, which lost 0 bases and 6 bases, there was a span of 12 bases. The CDR3 loop is CASSLERGRGEQYF. As DNA, the CDR3 is TGTGCCAGCAGCTTAGAGCGGGGACGAGGCGAGCAGTACTTC.

The V call is TRBV13, the J call TRBJ2-1, with TRBD2 identical over 13 bases. This CDR3 is built from 16 residues. Trimming cost V 6 bases and J 8 bases; bases outside gene matches: 10. Germline CDR1 and CDR2: PRHDT and FYEKMQ (reference sequence). The CDR3 reads CASSPPLAGGPYEQFF. The DNA of the CDR3 is TGTGCCAGCAGTCCCCCACTAGCGGGAGGGCCGTATGAGCAGTTCTTC.

J is TRBJ2-5 and V is TRBV2, with D unresolved. Germline V CDR1 and CDR2: SNHLY, FYNNEI. Between the trimmed V and J ends, which lost 6 bases and 4 bases, there was a span of 6 bases. The CDR3 contains 11 residues. The CDR3 DNA sequence: TGTGCCAGCAGCTATGGAGAGACCCAGTACTTC. This sequence encodes CASSYGETQYF.

The chain uses TRBV18 and TRBJ2-4; D ambiguous. Trimming removed 2 bases at V and 0 bases at J, with 8 bases between. In germline, CDR1 is KGHSH, CDR2 LQKENI. The CDR3 runs 15 residues. This CDR3 reads CASSPIAVAKNIQYF. Here the CDR3 DNA reads TGTGCCAGCTCACCAATTGCAGTAGCCAAAAACATTCAGTACTTC.

The V call is TRBV2, the J call TRBJ2-6; D might be TRBD1 or TRBD2, each matching 6 bases. The CDR3 is 17 amino acids. V lost 6 bases, J lost 0 bases, and 15 bases lay in between. Germline V lookup: CDR1 SNHLY, CDR2 FYNNEI. The CDR3 DNA follows: TGTGCCAGCAGGGGCGGGACAACCGTCTCTGGGGCCAACGTCCTGACTTTC. This gives the protein CASRGGTTVSGANVLTF. Based on the CDR3 plus reference TRBV2 and TRBJ2-6, the full variable domain is EPEVTQTPSHQVTQMGQEVILRCVPISNHLYFYWYRQILGQKVEFLVSFYNNEISEKSEIFDDQFSVERPDGSNFTLKIRSTKLEDSAMYFCASRGGTTVSGANVLTFGAGSRLTVL.

This chain connects TRBV5-8 to TRBJ1-5; possibly TRBD1 for D (6 bases). V dropped 5 bases and J dropped 1 base, with 13 bases sitting between them. The CDR3 consists of 15 residues. CDR1 is SGHTS and CDR2 is YDEGEE in the germline V gene. The CDR3 loop is CASRTGTISNQPQHF. CDR3 in DNA: TGTGCCAGCAGAACCGGGACAATCAGCAATCAGCCCCAGCATTTT.

The rearrangement uses TRBV6-1 and TRBJ2-2; the D gene is possibly TRBD1 (5 bases). The CDR3 loop spans 14 amino acids. V dropped 2 bases and J dropped 7 bases, with 11 bases sitting between them. Per the germline V gene, CDR1 is MNHNS and CDR2 is SASEGT. CDR3 bases: TGTGCCAGCAGTGAACCCGGGCAGGGCGGGGAGCTGTTTTTT. Amino acid sequence: CASSEPGQGGELFF.

The genes are TRBV9 and TRBJ2-2, with D maybe TRBD1 (5 bases). The CDR3 contains 16 residues. CDR1 SGDLS and CDR2 YYNGEE come from the germline V gene. Trimming took 3 bases from V and 1 from J, leaving 13 bases between them. The DNA of the CDR3 is TGTGCCAGCAGCGCCTTCCCAGACAGGAACACCGGGGAGCTGTTTTTT. Translating it yields CASSAFPDRNTGELFF.

This clone has a handful of counts. The rearrangement joins TRBV7-6 to TRBJ1-4, with unresolved D. This CDR3 comprises 13 residues. Germline loops: CDR1 SGHVS, CDR2 FNYEAQ. V lost 5 bases to trimming and J lost 8 bases, with 12 bases between them. This CDR3 reads CASSQRLGEKLFF. CDR3 sequence (DNA): TGTGCCAGCAGCCAGCGACTGGGCGAAAAACTGTTTTTT.

The chain has TRBV19 and TRBJ1-5; perhaps TRBD1 as D (5 bases). CDR3 length: 13 amino acids. Germline V gene lookup returns CDR1 LNHDA and CDR2 SQIVND (reference sequence). V lost 7 bases to trimming and J lost 6 bases, with 13 bases between them. CDR3 in amino acids: CASNHQGFQPQHF. The CDR3, as DNA: TGTGCCAGTAATCACCAGGGTTTTCAGCCCCAGCATTTT.

This chain uses TRBV5-1 with TRBJ1-5, with 8 bases lining up with TRBD1. The CDR3 consists of 16 residues. The germline V gene has CDR1 SGHRS and CDR2 YFSETQ. J lost 1 base, V lost 0 bases, and 3 bases had no gene match. The CDR3 nucleotides are TGCGCCAGCAGCTTGGGGACAGGGACGAGCAATCAGCCCCAGCATTTT. It specifies CASSLGTGTSNQPQHF.

The rearrangement links TRBV5-1 to TRBJ1-1, with TRBD1 matching over 7 bases. The CDR3 spans 14 residues. Germline CDR1 and CDR2: SGHRS and YFSETQ. V trimming: 4 bases; J trimming: 6 bases; junction bases outside the gene matches: 9. The CDR3 DNA follows: TGCGCCAGCAGCCCCCTAGGGACAGTCCCTGAAGCTTTCTTT. Its translation: CASSPLGTVPEAFF.

The V and J genes are TRBV6-1 and TRBJ2-7; possibly TRBD1 for D (5 bases). Trimming cost V 9 bases and J 4 bases, with 10 bases left between them. Per germline, CDR1 MNHNS and CDR2 SASEGT. The CDR3 sequence is 11 residues long. The CDR3 region is CASSTVYEQYF. CDR3 nucleotides: TGTGCCAGTTCGACAGTTTACGAGCAGTACTTC.

The chain combines TRBV6-1 with TRBJ1-5; TRBD1 is a possible D gene (6 bases). The CDR3 has 15 amino acids. Trimming removed 4 bases from V and 1 base from J, with 11 bases in between. Germline CDR1 and CDR2: MNHNS and SASEGT. The CDR3 DNA sequence: TGTGCCAGCAGTGTCGGGGGGCTCAGCAATCAGCCCCAGCATTTT. Amino acids: CASSVGGLSNQPQHF.

This chain links TRBV30 with TRBJ2-7, with 8 bases that match TRBD2. The ends lost 1 base at V and 6 bases at J; junction bases unmatched: 8. The CDR3 contains 14 residues. Per germline, CDR1 GTSNPN and CDR2 SVGIG (reference sequence). The CDR3 sequence: CAWSGRGSGGEQYF. The CDR3 region has the DNA TGTGCCTGGAGTGGCCGGGGGAGCGGGGGCGAGCAGTACTTC.

This clone occurred once. The rearrangement joins TRBV5-1 to TRBJ2-1, with D possibly TRBD2 on 6 matching bases. Germline CDR1 SGHRS, CDR2 YFSETQ. CDR3 size: 13 residues. V dropped 8 bases and J dropped 4 bases, with 13 bases sitting between them. The CDR3 loop is CASRRDTYNEQFF. The CDR3 nucleotides are TGCGCCAGTAGGAGGGATACTTACAATGAGCAGTTCTTC.

J is TRBJ1-1 and V is TRBV19; no clear D. Per the germline V gene, CDR1 is LNHDA and CDR2 is SQIVND (reference sequence). The V and J ends lost 6 bases and 1 base respectively, with 12 bases between them. The CDR3 has 14 residues. The CDR3 is CASSPQIGNTEAFF. The CDR3 DNA follows: TGTGCCAGTAGCCCCCAGATCGGGAACACTGAAGCTTTCTTT.

This rearrangement joins TRBV5-1 to TRBJ1-5; TRBD1 aligns across 7 bases. Trimming removed 4 bases from V and 1 base from J; junction bases left unmatched: 8. The CDR3 totals 16 residues. Germline CDR1 is SGHRS and CDR2 is YFSETQ. CDR3 in DNA: TGCGCCAGCAGCCTGGAGGGCAGGGGGAGCAATCAGCCCCAGCATTTT. Protein product: CASSLEGRGSNQPQHF.

The V call is TRBV19, the J call TRBJ1-5, with TRBD1 identical over 8 bases. This CDR3 comprises 14 residues. From germline, CDR1 is LNHDA and CDR2 SQIVND (reference sequence). With V trimmed by 9 bases and J by 3 bases, 7 bases remained unmatched. The CDR3 sequence is CASKQGGTNQPQHF. CDR3 DNA sequence: TGTGCCAGCAAACAGGGGGGTACCAATCAGCCCCAGCATTTT.

The chain joins TRBV2 to TRBJ2-7; D remains unclear. The CDR3 runs to 11 residues. V was pared by 7 bases and J by 3 bases, with 7 bases between. Germline CDR1 is SNHLY and CDR2 is FYNNEI. This CDR3 reads CASTEYYEQYF. CDR3 DNA: TGTGCCAGCACAGAATACTACGAGCAGTACTTC.

The chain carries TRBV4-1 and TRBJ2-5; D unclear. Germline loops: CDR1 MGHRA, CDR2 YSYEKL. Between the trimmed V and J ends, which lost 1 base and 5 bases, there was a span of 17 bases. The CDR3 is 16 residues long. The CDR3 DNA reads as TGCGCCAGCAGCCAAGCCCCCCAATACGCTGGTGAGACCCAGTACTTC. It translates to CASSQAPQYAGETQYF.

This clone is a singleton in its sample. This chain uses TRBV29-1 with TRBJ2-3, with TRBD2 identical over 8 bases. The V segment lost 5 bases and the J segment 2 bases; nucleotides outside the gene matches: 9. This CDR3 comprises 15 residues. Germline values: CDR1 SQVTM, CDR2 ANQGSEA. CDR3 protein: CSVSGAGGPTDTQYF. In nucleotides, the CDR3 is TGCAGCGTTTCGGGGGCGGGAGGACCCACAGATACGCAGTATTTT.

The chain couples TRBV5-4 to TRBJ2-7; 8 positions agree with TRBD1. V lost 0 bases and J lost 7; bases outside the gene matches: 9. The CDR3 extends over 15 amino acids. Germline V lookup: CDR1 SGHNT, CDR2 YYREEE (reference sequence). The CDR3 coding sequence is TGTGCCAGCAGCTTGGGGGCAGGGGGCTACTCTGAGCAGTACTTC. It is translated as CASSLGAGGYSEQYF.

This clone was seen more than once but under ten times. This chain joins TRBV19 and TRBJ1-4, with no clear D. Germline CDR1 and CDR2: LNHDA and SQIVND (reference sequence). There are 15 residues in the CDR3. V lost 3 bases to trimming and J lost 4 bases, with 12 bases between them. The CDR3 DNA is TGTGCCAGTAGTATTTGGGAGGGTCGTAATGAAAAACTGTTTTTT. It yields the protein CASSIWEGRNEKLFF.